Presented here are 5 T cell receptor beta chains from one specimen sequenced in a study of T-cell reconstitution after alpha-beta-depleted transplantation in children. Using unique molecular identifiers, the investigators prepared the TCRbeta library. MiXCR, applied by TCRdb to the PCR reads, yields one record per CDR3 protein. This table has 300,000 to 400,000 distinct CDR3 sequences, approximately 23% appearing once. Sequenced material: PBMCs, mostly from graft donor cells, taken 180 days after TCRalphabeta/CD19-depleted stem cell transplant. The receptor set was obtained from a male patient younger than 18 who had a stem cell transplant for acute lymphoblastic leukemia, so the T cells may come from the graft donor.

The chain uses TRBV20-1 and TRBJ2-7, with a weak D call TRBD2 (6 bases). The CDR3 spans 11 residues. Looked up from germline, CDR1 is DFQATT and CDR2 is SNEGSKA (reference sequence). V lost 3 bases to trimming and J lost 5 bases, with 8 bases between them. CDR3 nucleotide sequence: TGCAGTGCTAGGGACTATAACGAGCAGTACTTC. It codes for CSARDYNEQYF.

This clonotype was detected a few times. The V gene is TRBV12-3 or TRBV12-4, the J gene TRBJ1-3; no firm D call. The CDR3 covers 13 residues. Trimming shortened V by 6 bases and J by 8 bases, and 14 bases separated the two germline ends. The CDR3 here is CASRFARGYTIYF. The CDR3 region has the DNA TGTGCCAGCAGATTTGCCCGTGGGTACACCATATATTTT.

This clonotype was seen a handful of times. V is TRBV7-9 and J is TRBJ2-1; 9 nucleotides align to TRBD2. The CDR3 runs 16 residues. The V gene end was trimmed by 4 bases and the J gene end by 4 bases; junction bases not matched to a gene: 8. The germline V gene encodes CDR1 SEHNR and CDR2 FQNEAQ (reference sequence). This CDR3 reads CASSSPTSGSYNEQFF. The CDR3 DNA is TGTGCCAGCAGCTCTCCGACTAGCGGCTCATACAATGAGCAGTTCTTC.

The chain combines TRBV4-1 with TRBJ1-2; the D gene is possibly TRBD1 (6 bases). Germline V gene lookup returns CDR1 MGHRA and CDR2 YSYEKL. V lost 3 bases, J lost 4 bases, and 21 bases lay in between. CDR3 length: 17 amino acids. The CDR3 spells CASSHQRVGGSRYGYTF. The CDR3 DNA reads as TGCGCCAGCAGCCATCAAAGGGTTGGGGGCTCGCGCTATGGCTACACCTTC.

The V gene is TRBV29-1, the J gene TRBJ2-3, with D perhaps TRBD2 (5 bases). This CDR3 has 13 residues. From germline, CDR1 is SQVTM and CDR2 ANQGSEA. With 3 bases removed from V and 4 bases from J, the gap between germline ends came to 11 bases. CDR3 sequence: CSVEGEGADTQYF. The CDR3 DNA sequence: TGCAGCGTTGAGGGCGAGGGCGCAGATACGCAGTATTTT.